This TCR beta chain was profiled in a study of T cell responses to AZD1222 COVID-19 vaccine. The CDR3 loop spans 15 amino acids. Germline CDR1 and CDR2: LGHDT and YNNKEL (reference sequence). With V trimmed by 2 bases and J by 3 bases, 6 bases remained unmatched. Overall study results and limits: Targets within unmutated variant regions were reportedly found for nearly half of spike-specific TCRs.

Only in-frame clones appear in the TCRdb table, and some are missing; sequencing was by immunoSEQ multiplex PCR. The sample includes about 92,000 clones, roughly 90% of them seen just once. In its sample, this clone was seen once. Its antigen remains unidentified. The TCR was taken from an adult in good health. The chain recombines TRBV3-1 (or the pseudogene TRBV3-2) with TRBJ2-7; 8 bases match TRBD2. The sample was peripheral blood, taken on day 0 of AZD1222 vaccination. The CDR3 sequence is CASSQLAGTLYEQYF. The CDR3 nucleotides read TGTGCCAGCAGCCAACTAGCGGGCACGCTCTACGAGCAGTACTTC.